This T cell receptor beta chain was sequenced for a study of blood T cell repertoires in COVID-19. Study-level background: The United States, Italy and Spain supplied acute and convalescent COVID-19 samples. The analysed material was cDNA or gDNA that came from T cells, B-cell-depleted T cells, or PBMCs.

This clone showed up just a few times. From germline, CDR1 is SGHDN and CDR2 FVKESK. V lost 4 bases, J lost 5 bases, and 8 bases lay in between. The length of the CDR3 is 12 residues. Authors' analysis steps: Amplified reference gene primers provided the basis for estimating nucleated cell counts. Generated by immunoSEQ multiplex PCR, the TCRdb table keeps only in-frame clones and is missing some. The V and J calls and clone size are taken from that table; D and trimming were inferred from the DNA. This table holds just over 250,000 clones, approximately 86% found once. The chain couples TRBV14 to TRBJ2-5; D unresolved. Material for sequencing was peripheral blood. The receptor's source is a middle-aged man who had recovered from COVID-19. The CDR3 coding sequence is TGTGCCAGCAGCCTGACTGCCGAGACCCAGTACTTC. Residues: CASSLTAETQYF.